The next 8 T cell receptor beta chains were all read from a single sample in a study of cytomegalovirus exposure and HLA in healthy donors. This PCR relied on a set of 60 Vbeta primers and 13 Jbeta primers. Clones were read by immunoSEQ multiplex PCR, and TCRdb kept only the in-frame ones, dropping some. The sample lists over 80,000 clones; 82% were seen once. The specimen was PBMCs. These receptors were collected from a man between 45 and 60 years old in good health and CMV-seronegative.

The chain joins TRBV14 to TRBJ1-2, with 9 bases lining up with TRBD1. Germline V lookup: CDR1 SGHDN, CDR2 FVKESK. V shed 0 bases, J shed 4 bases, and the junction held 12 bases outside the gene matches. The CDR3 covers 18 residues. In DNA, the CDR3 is TGTGCCAGCAGCCAAGATGTGGACAGGGGTAGTCTCGGCTATGGCTACACCTTC. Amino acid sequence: CASSQDVDRGSLGYGYTF.

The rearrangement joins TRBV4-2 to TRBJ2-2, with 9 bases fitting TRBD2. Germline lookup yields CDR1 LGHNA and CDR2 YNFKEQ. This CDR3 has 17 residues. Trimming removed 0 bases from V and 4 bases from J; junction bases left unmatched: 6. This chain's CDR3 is CASSQELAGVGTGELFF. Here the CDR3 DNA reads TGTGCCAGCAGCCAAGAATTAGCGGGGGTGGGCACCGGGGAGCTGTTTTTT.

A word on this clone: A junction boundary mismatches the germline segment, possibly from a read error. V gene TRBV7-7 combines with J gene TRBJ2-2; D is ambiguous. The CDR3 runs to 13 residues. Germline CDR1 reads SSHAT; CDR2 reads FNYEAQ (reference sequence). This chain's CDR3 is CASSWSDTGELFF. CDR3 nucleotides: TGTGCTAGCAGCTGGTCGGACACCGGGGAGCTGTTTTTT.

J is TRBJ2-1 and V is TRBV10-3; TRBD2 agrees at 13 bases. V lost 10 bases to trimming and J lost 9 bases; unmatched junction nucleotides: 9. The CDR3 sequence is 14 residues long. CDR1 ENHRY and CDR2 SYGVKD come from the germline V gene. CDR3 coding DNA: TGTGCCAGCAGACTAGCGGGAGGTGTCTCTGAGCAGTTCTTC. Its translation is CASRLAGGVSEQFF.

CDR3 region: CASSLAGPGEGYGYTF. In DNA, the CDR3 is TGTGCCAGCAGCTTAGCGGGACCAGGGGAGGGCTATGGCTACACCTTC. V is TRBV11-2 and J is TRBJ1-2, with D maybe TRBD1 (6 bases). Germline CDR1 is SGHAT and CDR2 is FQNNGV. V lost 1 base and J lost 4, with 16 bases in between. The CDR3 has 16 residues.

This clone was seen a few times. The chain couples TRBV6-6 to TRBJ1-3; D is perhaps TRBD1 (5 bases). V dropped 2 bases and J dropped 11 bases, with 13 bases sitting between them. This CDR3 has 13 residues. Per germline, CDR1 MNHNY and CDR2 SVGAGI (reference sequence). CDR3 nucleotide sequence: TGTGCCAGCAGTTACCCGACAGAAACAGCCATATATTTT. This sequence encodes CASSYPTETAIYF.

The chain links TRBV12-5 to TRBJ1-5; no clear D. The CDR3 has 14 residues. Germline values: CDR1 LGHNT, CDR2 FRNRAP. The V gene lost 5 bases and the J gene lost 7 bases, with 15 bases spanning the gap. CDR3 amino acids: CASGPGPTGQPQHF. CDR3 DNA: TGTGCTAGTGGTCCGGGCCCAACGGGGCAGCCCCAGCATTTT.

The CDR3 sequence is CASSPTLAPSYEQYF. CDR3 nucleotide sequence: TGTGCCAGCAGCCCGACCCTAGCGCCCTCCTACGAGCAGTACTTC. The chain carries TRBV27 and TRBJ2-7, with TRBD2 as a possible D gene (6 bases). The V end was cut by 6 bases, the J end by 0 bases, with 15 bases between. Germline lookup yields CDR1 MNHEY and CDR2 SMNVEV (reference sequence). The CDR3 sequence is 15 residues long.